This TCR beta chain was captured in a study of control samples from healthy donors and cancer patients. Deletions cut 1 base from V and 4 bases from J, with 7 bases between. Per the germline V gene, CDR1 is SGHDN and CDR2 is FVKESK. This CDR3 contains 14 residues. The assay was immunoSEQ multiplex PCR, and TCRdb's table has in-frame clones only and misses some. There are over 150,000 clones in the sample; about 93% occur only once, and roughly 1.5% lies in the top ten. The sequence derives from a man between 18 and 29 years old in good health. The chain is built from TRBV14 and TRBJ2-2; D is undetermined. Sequencing used blood. The CDR3, as DNA: TGTGCCAGCAGCCAAGTCCGTACCACCGGGGAGCTGTTTTTT. It translates to CASSQVRTTGELFF. Based on the CDR3 plus reference TRBV14 and TRBJ2-2, the full variable domain is EAGVTQFPSHSVIEKGQTVTLRCDPISGHDNLYWYRRVMGKEIKFLLHFVKESKQDESGMPNNRFLAERTGGTYSTLKVQPAELEDSGVYFCASSQVRTTGELFFGEGSRLTVL.